The 10 T cell receptor beta chains below all came from one sample that was sequenced in a study of Tregs in tolerant kidney transplant recipients. Sequencing was performed with immunoSEQ multiplex PCR; in TCRdb, only in-frame clones are kept and a portion is missing. The repertoire has about 81,000 clones, 90% to 95% of them found once; the top ten carry roughly 1.6%. The nonmyeloablative bone marrow transplants came from related graft donors, with transient mixed chimerism. The source material was CD4+ T cells from blood (PBMCs), sampled 24 months after the transplant. These receptors all come from a human patient who received a combined kidney and bone marrow transplant. The graft donor may have contributed some T cells.

J is TRBJ2-1 and V is TRBV9; 8 positions agree with TRBD2. Germline values: CDR1 SGDLS, CDR2 YYNGEE. Germline trimming cut 3 bases from V and 9 bases from J; bases unmatched to any gene: 20. This CDR3 region has 18 residues. CDR3 coding DNA: TGTGCCAGCAGCGGTTATTCGCGGGGGGACCCCACTGGAGGTGAGCAGTTCTTC. It yields the protein CASSGYSRGDPTGGEQFF. The entire variable domain, with the rest obtained from reference TRBV9 and TRBJ2-1, is as follows: DSGVTQTPKHLITATGQRVTLRCSPRSGDLSVYWYQQSLDQGLQFLIQYYNGEERAKGNILERFSAQQFPDLHSELNLSSLELGDSALYFCASSGYSRGDPTGGEQFFGPGTRLTVL.

The rearrangement uses TRBV7-9 and TRBJ2-5, with TRBD2 matching 7 bases. CDR1 is SEHNR, CDR2 FQNEAQ, per germline (reference sequence). The J segment lost 9 bases and the V segment lost 1 base, leaving 14 bases of the junction unmatched. This CDR3 comprises 16 residues. CDR3 DNA sequence: TGTGCCAGCAGCTTAGGACGGGGGGATGGCTCTGGGGCCCAGTACTTC. It is translated as CASSLGRGDGSGAQYF. Full variable domain (rest looked up from reference TRBV7-9 and TRBJ2-5): DTGVSQNPRHKITKRGQNVTFRCDPISEHNRLYWYRQTLGQGPEFLTYFQNEAQLEKSRLLSDRFSAERPKGSFSTLEIQRTEQGDSAMYLCASSLGRGDGSGAQYFGPGTRLLVL.

This clone showed up just once. This chain uses TRBV4-3 with TRBJ1-1; TRBD1 matches 7 bases. V lost 3 bases to trimming and J lost 3 bases; unmatched junction nucleotides: 16. This CDR3 has 18 amino acids. CDR1 LGHNA and CDR2 YSLEER come from the germline V gene. The CDR3 sequence: CASSHLRGTGEGYTEAFF. CDR3 bases: TGCGCCAGCAGCCACCTGAGGGGCACAGGGGAAGGGTACACTGAAGCTTTCTTT.

In this sample, this clone turned up once. The chain carries TRBV7-3 and TRBJ2-5; 9 positions match TRBD2. Germline V gene lookup returns CDR1 SGHTA and CDR2 FQGTGA. The V segment lost 2 bases and the J segment 5 bases; nucleotides outside the gene matches: 6. The CDR3 runs to 15 residues. The CDR3 sequence is CASSLLAGGPETQYF. The DNA for the CDR3 is TGTGCCAGCAGCTTATTGGCGGGGGGGCCCGAGACCCAGTACTTC.

The V call is TRBV20-1, the J call TRBJ2-4; no definite D call. The CDR3 length is 11 residues. V was shortened by 8 bases and J by 6 bases, with 11 bases between the two germline ends. CDR1 and CDR2 from the germline V gene are DFQATT and SNEGSKA (reference sequence). CDR3 loop: CSSGSGNIQYF. The CDR3 DNA follows: TGCAGTTCCGGTTCTGGAAACATTCAGTACTTC.

The V call is TRBV14, the J call TRBJ2-5; the match to TRBD2 covers 12 bases. Germline V CDR1 and CDR2: SGHDN, FVKESK. V lost 5 bases, J lost 2 bases, and 3 bases stayed unmatched. This CDR3 is built from 15 residues. The chain's CDR3 is CASSNGLAGQETQYF. The CDR3 bases are TGTGCCAGCAGCAACGGACTAGCGGGGCAAGAGACCCAGTACTTC.

The V gene is TRBV7-9, the J gene TRBJ1-5, with TRBD1 as a possible D gene (5 bases). This CDR3 spans 14 amino acids. CDR1 is SEHNR and CDR2 is FQNEAQ in the germline V gene (reference sequence). Trimming took off 0 bases at V and 9 bases at J, with 12 bases between the two ends. CDR3 sequence: CASSLAQGRSPQHF. CDR3 nucleotides: TGTGCCAGCAGCTTAGCGCAGGGTAGGTCGCCCCAGCATTTT.

This chain links TRBV6-1 with TRBJ1-3; D not certain. Germline CDR1 MNHNS, CDR2 SASEGT. The CDR3 contains 13 residues. The V end lost 2 bases, the J end lost 4 bases, and 6 bases lay between the germline ends. CDR3 loop: CASSESTGNTIYF. The CDR3 DNA sequence: TGTGCCAGCAGTGAATCCACAGGAAACACCATATATTTT.

The rearrangement links TRBV19 to TRBJ2-7, with D perhaps matching TRBD1 (6 bases). The CDR3 length is 15 residues. Germline V gene data show CDR1 as LNHDA and CDR2 as SQIVND (reference sequence). Between the trimmed V and J ends, which lost 4 bases and 0 bases, there was a span of 13 bases. The CDR3 sequence: CASSTTRDTSYEQYF. DNA for the CDR3: TGTGCCAGTAGTACCACCCGGGACACCTCCTACGAGCAGTACTTC.

The chain couples TRBV7-2 to TRBJ1-2; 9 bases agree with TRBD1. Germline V lookup: CDR1 SGHTA, CDR2 FQGNSA. The CDR3 runs 16 residues. V lost 0 bases and J lost 4; bases outside the gene matches: 6. CDR3 amino acids: CASSLAGQGTSYGYTF. In DNA, the CDR3 is TGTGCCAGCAGCTTAGCCGGACAGGGGACTTCCTATGGCTACACCTTC. The full variable domain, with the rest looked up from reference TRBV7-2 and TRBJ1-2, is GAGVSQSPSNKVTEKGKDVELRCDPISGHTALYWYRQSLGQGLEFLIYFQGNSAPDKSGLPSDRFSAERTGGSVSTLTIQRTQQEDSAVYLCASSLAGQGTSYGYTFGSGTRLTVV.